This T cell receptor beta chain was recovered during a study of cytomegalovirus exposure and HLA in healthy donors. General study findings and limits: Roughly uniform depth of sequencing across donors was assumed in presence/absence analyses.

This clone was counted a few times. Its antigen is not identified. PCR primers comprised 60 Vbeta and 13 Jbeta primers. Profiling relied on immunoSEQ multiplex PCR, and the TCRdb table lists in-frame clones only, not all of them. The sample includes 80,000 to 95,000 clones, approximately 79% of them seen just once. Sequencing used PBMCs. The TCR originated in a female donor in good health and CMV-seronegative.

Here the CDR3 reads CASSGDSLLQPQHF. CDR3 DNA sequence: TGTGCCAGCAGTGGGGACAGCCTTCTACAGCCCCAGCATTTT. The chain is built from TRBV2 and TRBJ1-5, with 7 bases identical to TRBD1. Germline CDR1 reads SNHLY; CDR2 reads FYNNEI. The junction had 7 bases not matched to a gene; V was cut back by 4 bases and J by 7 bases. This CDR3 is built from 14 residues.